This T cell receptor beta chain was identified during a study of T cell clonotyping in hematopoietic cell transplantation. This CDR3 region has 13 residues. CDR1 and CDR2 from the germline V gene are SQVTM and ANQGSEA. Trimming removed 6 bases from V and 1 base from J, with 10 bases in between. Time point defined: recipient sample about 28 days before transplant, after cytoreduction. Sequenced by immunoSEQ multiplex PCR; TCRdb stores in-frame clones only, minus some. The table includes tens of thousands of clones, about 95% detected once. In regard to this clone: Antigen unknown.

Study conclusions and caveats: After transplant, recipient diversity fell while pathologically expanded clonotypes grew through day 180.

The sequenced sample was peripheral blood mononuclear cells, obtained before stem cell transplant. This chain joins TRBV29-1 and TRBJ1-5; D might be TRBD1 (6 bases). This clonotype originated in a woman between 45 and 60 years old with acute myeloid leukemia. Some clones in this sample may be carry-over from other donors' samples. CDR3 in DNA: TGCAGCGTACAGGGTGTAAGCAATCAGCCCCAGCATTTT. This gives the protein CSVQGVSNQPQHF.